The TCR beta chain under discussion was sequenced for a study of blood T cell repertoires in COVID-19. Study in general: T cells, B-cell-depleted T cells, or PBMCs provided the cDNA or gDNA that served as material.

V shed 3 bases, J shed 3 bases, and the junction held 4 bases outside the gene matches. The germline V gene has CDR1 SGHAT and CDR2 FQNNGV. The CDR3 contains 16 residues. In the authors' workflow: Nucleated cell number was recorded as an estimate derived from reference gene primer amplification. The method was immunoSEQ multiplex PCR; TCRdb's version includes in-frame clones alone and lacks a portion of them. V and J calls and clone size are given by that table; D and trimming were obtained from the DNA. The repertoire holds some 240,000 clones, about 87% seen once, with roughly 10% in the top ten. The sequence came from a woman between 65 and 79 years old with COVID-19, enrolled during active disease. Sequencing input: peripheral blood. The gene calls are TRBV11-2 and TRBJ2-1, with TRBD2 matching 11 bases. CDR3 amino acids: CASSFGTSGFYNEQFF. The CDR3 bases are TGTGCCAGCAGCTTTGGGACTAGCGGATTCTACAATGAGCAGTTCTTC.